Described below is a single T cell receptor (beta chain) sequence and its context. This clonotype was detected a few times. Its antigen remains undetermined. The record has no base qualities; no much larger clone is one base away. This sample is drawn from a study of response to subunit inactivated influenza vaccine (dated by TCRdb to 2016 to 2018). Background on the whole study: Deep quantitative profiling of the T cell receptor repertoire was used in the study to follow responses to a trivalent subunit inactivated influenza vaccine.

The sample's time point label, in plain terms: more than 40 days after influenza vaccine administration. The CDR3 sequence holds 17 residues, the cysteine and phenylalanine included. Only CDR3 DNA is held: 51 bases, read in frame from base 1. At the junction V is shortened by 0 bases and J by 4 bases; bases outside the gene matches: 10. CDR1 LGHNA and CDR2 YSLEER were looked up in the germline V gene. The method was RT-PCR. Sequencing used an Illumina HiSeq 2500. The public reads were reanalyzed by TCRdb: fastp trimming at Q25, MiXCR alignment, in-frame beta chains only. CDR3 protein duplicates are merged, each entry listing the most common genes and DNA. In this sample the table shows over 400,000 distinct CDR3 sequences, 11% of which occur a single time. The ten top clones hold 12% of the sample. What the research found in general, with its limitations: The authors suggested that each seasonal influenza vaccination may recruit only a limited number of new T cells.

The sequenced sample was PBMCs from blood, obtained 40 to 50 days after vaccination. This chain joins TRBV4-3 to TRBJ2-7; 9 nucleotides in the junction match TRBD2. The TCR sequence derives from a man in his fifties who received an inactivated influenza vaccine. Donor details come from another sample of the same person, matched by shared clones. The nucleotide sequence is given as TGCGCCAGCAGCCAAGATGCGCAGCGGGGGGTAACATACGAGCAGTACTTC. This translates into CASSQDAQRGVTYEQYF.